Shown below are 31 T cell receptor beta chains from a single sample sequenced in a study of neoadjuvant anti-PD-1 for oral cavity cancer. Only in-frame clones appear in the TCRdb table, and some are missing; sequencing was by immunoSEQ multiplex PCR. The table has tens of thousands of clones, about 86% seen once. Time point of the sample: after neoadjuvant nivolumab, at surgical resection. The material was PBMCs, obtained after nivolumab (anti-PD-1) treatment. The receptor set was obtained from a person aged 35 to 85 with oral cavity squamous cell carcinoma.

The chain combines TRBV9 with TRBJ2-3, with no clear D. V was pared by 0 bases and J by 1 base, with 6 bases between. CDR1 and CDR2 from the germline V gene are SGDLS and YYNGEE. There are 14 residues in the CDR3. The CDR3 bases are TGTGCCAGCAGCGTAGGGCAGGGCACAGATACGCAGTATTTT. Amino acids: CASSVGQGTDTQYF. The entire variable domain, with the rest obtained from reference TRBV9 and TRBJ2-3, is as follows: DSGVTQTPKHLITATGQRVTLRCSPRSGDLSVYWYQQSLDQGLQFLIQYYNGEERAKGNILERFSAQQFPDLHSELNLSSLELGDSALYFCASSVGQGTDTQYFGPGTRLTVL.

As concerns this clone: One end of the junction fails to match germline, which may point to a read error. This chain connects TRBV7-7 to TRBJ2-1; 8 bases agree with TRBD1. Germline values: CDR1 SSHAT, CDR2 FNYEAQ (reference sequence). This CDR3 is built from 13 residues. CDR3 region: CASSGQGGNEQFF. The CDR3 nucleotides are TGTGCTAGCAGTGGACAGGGAGGCAATGAGCAGTTCTTC.

J is TRBJ1-2 and V is TRBV4-2; TRBD1 might be the D (5 bases). V was trimmed by 0 bases and J by 2 bases, leaving 13 bases between them. Germline V gene lookup returns CDR1 LGHNA and CDR2 YNFKEQ. This CDR3 is 16 amino acids long. CDR3 protein: CASSQDPRQMNYGYTF. CDR3 bases: TGTGCCAGCAGCCAAGATCCCAGACAGATGAACTATGGCTACACCTTC.

A few counts support this clone. The V gene is TRBV7-9, the J gene TRBJ2-2; 8 bases are a match to TRBD2. V was pared by 5 bases and J by 5 bases, with 13 bases of the junction left unmatched. The CDR3 is 17 residues long. The germline gives CDR1 SEHNR, CDR2 FQNEAQ (reference sequence). For the CDR3, the DNA is TGTGCCAGCAGCCCGAGGGAGTTAAGCGGGAGTACCGGGGAGCTGTTTTTT. Translated: CASSPRELSGSTGELFF.

This chain links TRBV5-6 with TRBJ2-1, with D uncertain. Trimming pared 1 base from V and 6 bases from J, leaving 8 bases between. The germline V gene has CDR1 SGHDT and CDR2 YYEEEE. The CDR3 runs to 13 residues. The CDR3 DNA is TGTGCCAGCAGCTTGTTTCTAGTCAATGAGCAGTTCTTC. Translated: CASSLFLVNEQFF.

The chain links TRBV12-5 to TRBJ2-2, with TRBD2 identical over 12 bases. Germline assignment: CDR1 LGHNT and CDR2 FRNRAP. This CDR3 contains 20 residues. J gave up 2 bases and V 5 bases, and 15 bases lay outside the gene matches. The chain's CDR3 is CASGRPNQTSGGRNTGELFF. As DNA, the CDR3 is TGTGCTAGTGGTCGACCTAACCAGACTAGCGGGGGCCGTAACACCGGGGAGCTGTTTTTT.

This clone appeared once. DNA of the CDR3: TGCGCCAGCAGCTTGGCCTCTGGACTAGCCAACAATGAGCAGTTCTTC. Protein: CASSLASGLANNEQFF. The V call is TRBV5-1, the J call TRBJ2-1; the match to TRBD2 covers 8 bases. Trimming cost V 0 bases and J 5 bases; bases outside gene matches: 7. The CDR3 covers 16 residues. Germline lookup yields CDR1 SGHRS and CDR2 YFSETQ.

This sequence joins TRBV6-1 and TRBJ1-5; no definite D call. CDR3 length equals 10 residues. Germline V gene sequence: CDR1 MNHNS, CDR2 SASEGT. V lost 2 bases and J lost 9, with 2 bases in between. The CDR3: CASSEWPQHF. Here the CDR3 DNA reads TGTGCCAGCAGTGAATGGCCCCAGCATTTT.

The rearrangement uses TRBV7-8 and TRBJ1-4; TRBD1 matches 10 bases. The germline V gene has CDR1 SGHVS and CDR2 FQNEAQ. There are 15 residues in the CDR3. V shed 3 bases and J 7 bases; nucleotides not matched to a gene: 5. The CDR3 protein is CASSFPGQGFEKLFF. Here the CDR3 DNA reads TGTGCCAGCAGCTTCCCGGGACAGGGGTTTGAAAAACTGTTTTTT.

The chain combines TRBV28 with TRBJ1-5; D ambiguous. The V end lost 6 bases, the J end lost 1 base, and 4 bases lay between the germline ends. CDR1 MDHEN and CDR2 SYDVKM come from the germline V gene. CDR3 size: 12 residues. The CDR3 bases are TGTGCCAGCAGGTCAAGCAATCAGCCCCAGCATTTT. Amino acid sequence: CASRSSNQPQHF.

V is TRBV5-1 and J is TRBJ2-7; 11 nucleotides agree with TRBD2. This CDR3 region has 15 residues. The junction had 2 bases not matched to a gene; V was cut back by 0 bases and J by 3 bases. Looked up from germline, CDR1 is SGHRS and CDR2 is YFSETQ. For the CDR3, the DNA is TGCGCCAGCAGCTTGGTACTAGCGGGAGACTACGAGCAGTACTTC. Translation: CASSLVLAGDYEQYF.

The CDR3 is CASRGFGYDQPQHF. The CDR3 coding sequence is TGTGCCAGCAGAGGTTTTGGGTACGATCAGCCCCAGCATTTT. The chain employs TRBV6-5 and TRBJ1-5; D gene ambiguous. The germline V gene encodes CDR1 MNHEY and CDR2 SVGAGI. V was shortened by 6 bases and J by 5 bases, with 14 bases between the two germline ends. CDR3 length: 14 residues.

The gene calls are TRBV2 and TRBJ2-1; the D gene is possibly TRBD1 (5 bases). The ends were cut back, 3 bases at V and 8 bases at J, with 17 bases in the middle. Germline values: CDR1 SNHLY, CDR2 FYNNEI. The CDR3 runs to 15 residues. In nucleotides, the CDR3 is TGTGCCAGCAGTGACCCCAAAAGGGGTAGGGATGAGCAGTTCTTC. Encoded protein: CASSDPKRGRDEQFF.

The chain recombines TRBV7-9 with TRBJ1-1; D gene unclear. CDR3 length equals 13 residues. From germline, CDR1 is SEHNR and CDR2 FQNEAQ (reference sequence). With 1 base removed from V and 10 bases from J, the gap between germline ends came to 13 bases. For the CDR3, the DNA is TGTGCCAGCAGCTTAGGAGAGGCGGCGGGAGCTTTCTTT. It translates to CASSLGEAAGAFF.

The chain employs TRBV4-1 and TRBJ2-7; the match to TRBD1 covers 8 bases. V gave up 3 bases and J gave up 6 bases; unmatched junction bases: 7. CDR3 length: 14 residues. Per germline, CDR1 MGHRA and CDR2 YSYEKL. The CDR3 loop reads CASSHGQGAGEQYF. In DNA, the CDR3 is TGCGCCAGCAGCCACGGACAGGGAGCGGGCGAGCAGTACTTC.

The chain has TRBV19 and TRBJ2-1; 8 positions agree with TRBD1. Unmatched junction bases numbered 15, after V lost 6 bases and J lost 8 bases. The CDR3 totals 16 residues. The germline V gene has CDR1 LNHDA and CDR2 SQIVND (reference sequence). CDR3 nucleotide sequence: TGTGCCAGTAGCCCGATTCGGACAGGGCGGGGCGATGAGCAGTTCTTC. Amino acid sequence: CASSPIRTGRGDEQFF.

This clone was found a few times. The J gene is TRBJ1-2, the V gene TRBV6-5; no firm D call. The germline gives CDR1 MNHEY, CDR2 SVGAGI. This CDR3 is 13 amino acids long. Trimming left V 2 bases short and J 6 bases short, with 10 bases between. In nucleotides, the CDR3 is TGTGCCAGCAGTTACGATAGGGCTCATGGCTACACCTTC. This gives the protein CASSYDRAHGYTF.

The genes are TRBV25-1 and TRBJ2-2; D possibly corresponds to TRBD1 (5 bases). The CDR3 has 14 residues. Deletions cut 4 bases from V and 6 bases from J, with 12 bases between. Germline V gives CDR1 MGHDK, CDR2 SYGVNS. As DNA, the CDR3 is TGTGCCAGCAGTGCGTCCGTGGGGCCCGGGGAGCTGTTTTTT. Translating it yields CASSASVGPGELFF.

The CDR3 coding sequence is TGTGCCAGCAGCCCCCAGGGGGCCCATGGCTACACCTTC. Amino acids: CASSPQGAHGYTF. This rearrangement joins TRBV4-2 to TRBJ1-2; 8 bases fit TRBD1. This CDR3 is built from 13 residues. The junction had 4 bases not matched to a gene; V was cut back by 4 bases and J by 6 bases. The germline V gene encodes CDR1 LGHNA and CDR2 YNFKEQ.

This clone has a single count. The V call is TRBV7-9, the J call TRBJ1-5; D perhaps matches TRBD1 (5 bases). The germline V and J ends were trimmed by 5 bases and 4 bases, with 12 bases remaining between them. Germline values: CDR1 SEHNR, CDR2 FQNEAQ (reference sequence). The CDR3 extends over 14 amino acids. CDR3 bases: TGTGCCAGCAGCCTGGGACTTGGGAATCAGCCCCAGCATTTT. It yields the protein CASSLGLGNQPQHF.

This chain uses TRBV7-9 with TRBJ1-1; D call uncertain. The CDR3 length is 10 residues. Trimming shortened V by 5 bases and J by 4 bases, and 2 bases separated the two germline ends. Germline CDR1 and CDR2: SEHNR and FQNEAQ (reference sequence). CDR3 bases: TGTGCCAGCAGCACCACTGAAGCTTTCTTT. It translates to CASSTTEAFF. Complete variable domain (other parts from reference TRBV7-9 and TRBJ1-1): DTGVSQNPRHKITKRGQNVTFRCDPISEHNRLYWYRQTLGQGPEFLTYFQNEAQLEKSRLLSDRFSAERPKGSFSTLEIQRTEQGDSAMYLCASSTTEAFFGQGTRLTVV.

The chain carries TRBV11-2 and TRBJ1-1; a possible D gene is TRBD1 (5 bases). Trimming removed 6 bases from V and 1 base from J, with 21 bases in between. CDR3 length: 17 residues. Per the germline V gene, CDR1 is SGHAT and CDR2 is FQNNGV. The CDR3 sequence: CASSYYGRGRANTEAFF. As DNA, the CDR3 is TGTGCCAGCAGTTATTACGGGAGGGGACGGGCGAACACTGAAGCTTTCTTT.

This rearrangement joins TRBV2 to TRBJ1-1, with D perhaps TRBD1 (6 bases). V was pared by 10 bases and J by 5 bases, with 17 bases between. This CDR3 region has 13 residues. CDR1 is SNHLY, CDR2 FYNNEI, per germline. The CDR3 sequence is CATRPGARTEAFF. The CDR3 DNA is TGTGCCACCCGTCCGGGGGCTAGGACTGAAGCTTTCTTT.

The chain joins TRBV6-4 to TRBJ2-2, with TRBD1 as a possible D gene (9 bases). The germline V gene encodes CDR1 MRHNA and CDR2 SNTAGT. The V gene lost 4 bases and the J gene lost 4 bases, with 16 bases spanning the gap. This CDR3 contains 16 residues. The CDR3 spells CASSVVAGQGTGELFF. In DNA, the CDR3 is TGTGCCAGCAGTGTCGTAGCGGGACAGGGCACCGGGGAGCTGTTTTTT.

The count of this clone is one. The J gene is TRBJ2-7, the V gene TRBV11-3, with D possibly being TRBD1 (6 bases). With 6 bases removed from V and 2 bases from J, the gap between germline ends came to 17 bases. Germline lookup yields CDR1 SGHNT and CDR2 YENEEA. This CDR3 contains 15 residues. In DNA, the CDR3 is TGTGCCAGCAGTTATGCCTCAGACAGGACCTACGAGCAGTACTTC. This codes for CASSYASDRTYEQYF.

V is TRBV4-1 and J is TRBJ1-4; D not certain. Trimming removed 5 bases from V and 4 bases from J, with 14 bases in between. This CDR3 is 15 amino acids long. Germline values: CDR1 MGHRA, CDR2 YSYEKL. The CDR3 bases are TGCGCCAGCAGCTGGAACGGGCTAAATAATGAAAAACTGTTTTTT. Translating it yields CASSWNGLNNEKLFF.

V is TRBV2 and J is TRBJ2-5; 12 bases map to TRBD2. V shed 4 bases and J 5 bases; nucleotides not matched to a gene: 2. CDR3 length: 14 amino acids. Germline V gene sequence: CDR1 SNHLY, CDR2 FYNNEI. Written as DNA, the CDR3 is TGTGCCAGCAGTGTCGGGACTAGCGGGGAGACCCAGTACTTC. Its translation: CASSVGTSGETQYF. Combining the CDR3 with reference TRBV2 and TRBJ2-5 gives the whole variable domain EPEVTQTPSHQVTQMGQEVILRCVPISNHLYFYWYRQILGQKVEFLVSFYNNEISEKSEIFDDQFSVERPDGSNFTLKIRSTKLEDSAMYFCASSVGTSGETQYFGPGTRLLVL.

The rearrangement joins TRBV30 to TRBJ1-4, with 7 bases lining up with TRBD1. The V segment lost 2 bases and the J segment 8 bases; nucleotides outside the gene matches: 8. Germline lookup yields CDR1 GTSNPN and CDR2 SVGIG (reference sequence). The CDR3 loop spans 14 amino acids. CDR3 DNA sequence: TGTGCCTGGAGTCCGAAGGGGGCTGGGGAAAAACTGTTTTTT. It codes for CAWSPKGAGEKLFF.

V is TRBV7-3 and J is TRBJ1-2; no reliable D call. CDR3 length: 15 amino acids. V lost 5 bases, J lost 6 bases, and 19 bases lay in between. The V gene's germline CDR1 is SGHTA and CDR2 FQGTGA. DNA for the CDR3: TGTGCCAGCAGCCAGTTCGGCGAAGGGAGGGATGGCTACACCTTC. Protein sequence: CASSQFGEGRDGYTF.

The V call is TRBV7-9, the J call TRBJ1-1; a weak D match, TRBD1 (5 bases). CDR3 length: 15 residues. The V end lost 4 bases, the J end lost 0 bases, and 12 bases lay between the germline ends. Germline V gene sequence: CDR1 SEHNR, CDR2 FQNEAQ (reference sequence). DNA for the CDR3: TGTGCCAGCAGCTGGGAAGGGACCATGAACACTGAAGCTTTCTTT. It translates to CASSWEGTMNTEAFF.

This clone was seen just once. V and J are TRBV7-9 and TRBJ2-3; no reliable D call. This CDR3 region has 16 residues. Germline V gene data show CDR1 as SEHNR and CDR2 as FQNEAQ (reference sequence). Trimming cost V 1 base and J 2 bases, with 13 bases left between them. This chain's CDR3 is CASSLGLQTATDTQYF. Written as DNA, the CDR3 is TGTGCCAGCAGCTTAGGGCTCCAGACTGCCACAGATACGCAGTATTTT.